This T cell receptor beta chain is drawn from a study of T cell clusters in autoimmune cytopenias. In the study overall: Per sample, median TRB depth was about 48,000 reads, yielding a median about 2,400 distinct clonotypes.

Study outcomes and limitations: Clustering suggested that physiological T cell clusters were missing in primary autoimmune cytopenia patients. Active autoimmune hepatitis patients had around 2.9-fold fewer exclusive TRB clusters than healthy donors. No experiment has yet validated the function of the T cell clusters defined in silico.

TRB was amplified by touch-down multiplex PCR, primer pools A and B combined. TCRdb reanalyzed the multiplex PCR reads and collapses them to one entry per CDR3 protein, without DNA. The listing contains 1,100 or so distinct CDR3 sequences. In regard to this clonotype: As yet, its antigen is unknown.

The germline gives CDR1 LNHDA, CDR2 SQIVND (reference sequence). This CDR3 contains 14 residues. TRB was amplified from about 250 ng of peripheral blood genomic DNA per sample. Material: peripheral blood. The V call is TRBV19, the J call TRBJ2-2; TCRdb outputs TRBD2, but without DNA this stays unchecked. This TCR was recovered from a human donor with an autoimmune cytopenia or autoimmune hepatitis (not recorded which). The CDR3 here is CASSPPQREVVLFF.